This T cell receptor (beta chain) was documented in a study of CD8+ T cells in alopecia areata. Study at large: For the treated group, dosing was oral tofacitinib at 5 to 10 mg twice daily.

Germline V lookup: CDR1 LGHDT, CDR2 YNNKEL (reference sequence). V dropped 11 bases and J dropped 0 bases, with 2 bases sitting between them. The CDR3 totals 9 residues. Sequencing relied on a cDNA template that was reverse transcribed from extracted RNA. TCRdb keeps only in-frame clones here, not all; method: immunoSEQ multiplex PCR. Of 200,000 to 250,000 clones in the sample, 57% are singletons; the top ten hold 0.45%. The chain is built from TRBV3-1 (or the pseudogene TRBV3-2) and TRBJ2-7; D is unclear. The sequences come from CD4+ T cells sorted from blood, collected at week 0. This clonotype was sampled from a human donor with alopecia areata. CDR3 region: CAYSYEQYF. The CDR3 coding sequence is TGTGCCTACTCCTACGAGCAGTACTTC.